These 8 T cell receptor beta chains were all obtained from the same sample, sequenced in a study of cytomegalovirus exposure and HLA in healthy donors. Researchers ran the PCR with 60 Vbeta and 13 Jbeta primers. Here immunoSEQ multiplex PCR was the method, and the copy in TCRdb shows in-frame clones only, minus some. Of approximately 160,000 clones listed, 70% are singletons. Sequencing used PBMCs. The receptors derive from a man aged 18 to 29 in good health and CMV-seropositive.

The rearrangement uses TRBV14 and TRBJ2-3, with 7 bases lining up with TRBD2. V lost 6 bases, J lost 6 bases, and 18 bases stayed unmatched. Germline CDR1 is SGHDN and CDR2 is FVKESK. The CDR3 is made up of 17 amino acids. The CDR3 DNA reads TGTGCCAGCAGTCCTTTGGGATCCGGGACTAAGACGGATACGCAGTATTTT. Translated: CASSPLGSGTKTDTQYF.

The chain is built from TRBV7-8 and TRBJ1-1, with TRBD1 identical over 9 bases. The germline V gene encodes CDR1 SGHVS and CDR2 FQNEAQ. The J segment lost 1 base and the V segment lost 1 base, leaving 10 bases of the junction unmatched. This CDR3 is built from 18 residues. Here the CDR3 reads CASSLVLRGQGKNTEAFF. DNA for the CDR3: TGTGCCAGCAGCTTAGTCCTGCGAGGACAGGGGAAGAACACTGAAGCTTTCTTT.

The chain combines TRBV11-3 with TRBJ2-5, with D perhaps matching TRBD2 (5 bases). V was trimmed by 4 bases and J by 5 bases, leaving 17 bases between them. The CDR3 is 15 residues long. Germline CDR1 and CDR2: SGHNT and YENEEA. The CDR3 spells CASSSPSGGSETQYF. Here the CDR3 DNA reads TGTGCCAGCAGCTCCCCCAGTGGTGGGAGTGAGACCCAGTACTTC.

This clone was seen a handful of times. The V gene is TRBV30, the J gene TRBJ2-5; the match to TRBD2 covers 8 bases. The germline CDR1 and CDR2 sequences are GTSNPN and SVGIG (reference sequence). The CDR3 extends over 14 amino acids. V lost 2 bases, J lost 5 bases, and 7 bases stayed unmatched. CDR3 nucleotides: TGTGCCTGGAGTTCCAGACTAGCGAGGGAGACCCAGTACTTC. Its protein is CAWSSRLARETQYF.

Notes on this clone: This sample also contains other DNA sequences that code for the same CDR3. The chain combines TRBV6-5 with TRBJ2-3; D is perhaps TRBD2 (5 bases). The CDR3 totals 13 residues. V was shortened by 6 bases and J by 1 base, with 8 bases between the two germline ends. CDR1 is MNHEY and CDR2 is SVGAGI in the germline V gene. The CDR3: CASSRRGTDTQYF. The DNA of the CDR3 is TGTGCCAGCAGCCGGCGGGGCACAGATACGCAGTATTTT.

There are a few counts of this clone. V and J are TRBV6-1 and TRBJ2-2; D is unresolved. The germline CDR1 and CDR2 sequences are MNHNS and SASEGT. The CDR3 extends over 12 amino acids. Trimming pared 7 bases from V and 6 bases from J, leaving 9 bases between. CDR3 region: CASTDWAGELFF. Here the CDR3 DNA reads TGTGCCAGCACCGACTGGGCCGGGGAGCTGTTTTTT.

The chain is built from TRBV5-6 and TRBJ2-1, with D perhaps TRBD2 (5 bases). This CDR3 has 13 residues. Germline V gives CDR1 SGHDT, CDR2 YYEEEE. The germline V and J ends were trimmed by 2 bases and 9 bases, with 12 bases remaining between them. The CDR3 sequence is CASSFQRAFEQFF. CDR3 bases: TGTGCCAGCAGCTTTCAGAGGGCTTTTGAGCAGTTCTTC.

This clone was detected only once. The rearrangement links TRBV28 to TRBJ2-7; D is possibly TRBD1 (5 bases). Deletions cut 3 bases from V and 6 bases from J, with 18 bases between. CDR1 and CDR2 (germline): MDHEN, SYDVKM. The CDR3 covers 15 residues. CDR3 sequence reads: CASSFSGQLSGEQYV. For the CDR3, the DNA is TGTGCCAGCAGTTTCTCAGGGCAGTTGTCTGGCGAGCAGTACGTC.